Included here is one T cell receptor (beta chain) sequence, with context. This specimen comes from a study of control samples from healthy donors and cancer patients. Germline V lookup: CDR1 SEHNR, CDR2 FQNEAQ (reference sequence). The germline V and J ends were trimmed by 5 bases and 1 base, with 11 bases remaining between them. This CDR3 has 14 amino acids. TCRdb keeps only in-frame clones here, not all; method: immunoSEQ multiplex PCR. The sample records 120,000 or so clones, 80% to 95% being singletons. The chain carries TRBV7-9 and TRBJ1-1; no clear D. The material sequenced was blood. The receptor's source is a young man in good health. Here the CDR3 reads CASSLTPPNTEAFF. CDR3 DNA: TGTGCCAGCAGCCTGACACCTCCGAACACTGAAGCTTTCTTT.